One sample yielded the 21 T cell receptor beta chains listed below, sequenced in a study of T cell responses to AZD1222 COVID-19 vaccine. TCRdb's table, derived via immunoSEQ multiplex PCR, lists solely in-frame clones and lacks some. This sample yields over 100,000 clones, of which around 90% are seen a single time; approximately 6% belongs to the top ten. Sequenced material: peripheral blood, taken on day 0 of AZD1222 vaccination. All receptors derive from an adult in good health.

The chain uses TRBV5-1 and TRBJ2-7, with D hard to call. Trimming removed 6 bases from V and 2 bases from J, with 12 bases in between. From germline, CDR1 is SGHRS and CDR2 YFSETQ. The CDR3 has 13 residues. The CDR3 loop is CASNVDGPYEQYF. DNA for the CDR3: TGCGCCAGCAACGTCGACGGACCCTACGAGCAGTACTTC.

This chain joins TRBV4-2 and TRBJ1-1; no firm D call. CDR3 size: 13 residues. V lost 4 bases to trimming and J lost 3 bases, with 9 bases between them. Germline-derived CDR1 and CDR2 are LGHNA and YNFKEQ. The CDR3 DNA reads TGTGCCAGCAGCCCAGTTTGGGACACTGAAGCTTTCTTT. Its translation is CASSPVWDTEAFF.

This rearrangement joins TRBV19 to TRBJ1-1, with unresolved D. V was pared by 1 base and J by 1 base, with 7 bases between. Germline V gives CDR1 LNHDA, CDR2 SQIVND (reference sequence). The CDR3 has 14 residues. CDR3 sequence: CASSIVLGNTEAFF. CDR3 sequence (DNA): TGTGCCAGTAGTATAGTTTTAGGGAACACTGAAGCTTTCTTT.

The V call is TRBV12-5, the J call TRBJ1-2; D is perhaps TRBD1 (6 bases). The CDR3 is 14 residues long. CDR1 is LGHNT, CDR2 FRNRAP, per germline. V gave up 9 bases and J gave up 9 bases, with 23 bases separating them. As DNA, the CDR3 is TGTGCTAGAACCCTTAGTGGAACCGGGACACGCTACACCTTC. Translating gives CARTLSGTGTRYTF.

CDR3 in DNA: TGTGCCAGCAGCCTGCCCGGGACATCTCCCGTCGGAGAGCAGTACTTC. This translates into CASSLPGTSPVGEQYF. The rearrangement links TRBV5-6 to TRBJ2-7; maybe TRBD1 (6 bases). Germline V gives CDR1 SGHDT, CDR2 YYEEEE. The CDR3 totals 16 residues. Trimming left V 4 bases short and J 7 bases short, with 24 bases between.

V is TRBV10-3 and J is TRBJ1-3, with D tentatively TRBD1 (6 bases). CDR3 length: 15 residues. The germline CDR1 and CDR2 sequences are ENHRY and SYGVKD. Trimming took 6 bases from V and 7 from J, leaving 19 bases between them. The CDR3 is CAIRQGQDERNTIYF. As DNA, the CDR3 is TGTGCCATCAGGCAGGGGCAGGACGAGAGGAACACCATATATTTT.

The chain has TRBV5-4 and TRBJ2-5, with 8 bases that match TRBD2. Germline assignment: CDR1 SGHNT and CDR2 YYREEE (reference sequence). The V and J ends lost 6 bases and 7 bases, in that order; junction bases with no gene match: 20. The CDR3 runs to 17 residues. In DNA form, the CDR3 reads TGTGCCAGCACCCCGGGGGGGGAGATACTCATCCCGGGGACCCAGTACTTC. It encodes CASTPGGEILIPGTQYF.

The chain couples TRBV20-1 to TRBJ1-4; unclear D gene. V lost 5 bases to trimming and J lost 8 bases, with 6 bases between them. The CDR3 extends over 10 amino acids. Germline V CDR1 and CDR2: DFQATT, SNEGSKA (reference sequence). CDR3 protein: CSAPSEKLFF. The CDR3 DNA sequence: TGCAGTGCTCCGTCCGAAAAACTGTTTTTT.

V gene TRBV6-5 combines with J gene TRBJ1-2; tentatively, D is TRBD1 (6 bases). Between the trimmed V and J ends, which lost 6 bases and 4 bases, there was a span of 18 bases. The CDR3 has 15 residues. Germline-derived CDR1 and CDR2 are MNHEY and SVGAGI. The CDR3 DNA sequence: TGTGCCAGCAGGTCCCAGGCAGGGGACATCTATGGCTACACCTTC. Amino acids: CASRSQAGDIYGYTF.

The chain couples TRBV6-2 or TRBV6-3 to TRBJ1-2; TRBD1 agrees at 8 bases. The V and J ends lost 6 bases and 7 bases, in that order; junction bases with no gene match: 7. This CDR3 is 13 amino acids long. From germline, CDR1 is MNHEY and CDR2 SVGEGT. CDR3 amino acids: CASSLRTGFGYTF. DNA of the CDR3: TGTGCCAGCAGCCTCCGGACAGGGTTTGGCTACACCTTC.

The CDR3 DNA is TGTGCCAGCAGCTCCGACACTGTCGGGGAGCAGTACTTC. This translates into CASSSDTVGEQYF. The chain has TRBV11-2 and TRBJ2-7; the D is unclear. V was pared by 4 bases and J by 7 bases, with 14 bases between. This CDR3 is 13 amino acids long. The V gene's germline CDR1 is SGHAT and CDR2 FQNNGV. Based on the CDR3 plus reference TRBV11-2 and TRBJ2-7, the full variable domain is EAGVAQSPRYKIIEKRQSVAFWCNPISGHATLYWYQQILGQGPKLLIQFQNNGVVDDSQLPKDRFSAERLKGVDSTLKIQPAKLEDSAVYLCASSSDTVGEQYFGPGTRLTVT.

The rearrangement joins TRBV11-3 to TRBJ2-1; tentative D call: TRBD1 (5 bases). Germline V gene data show CDR1 as SGHNT and CDR2 as YENEEA. Trimming left V 4 bases short and J 8 bases short, with 9 bases between. This CDR3 has 12 residues. CDR3 protein: CASSSRRDEQFF. The CDR3 DNA follows: TGTGCCAGCAGCTCCCGCAGGGATGAGCAGTTCTTC.

The chain is built from TRBV30 and TRBJ2-7; D uncertain. Trimming pared 2 bases from V and 0 bases from J, leaving 11 bases between. Per germline, CDR1 GTSNPN and CDR2 SVGIG (reference sequence). The CDR3 length is 14 residues. The CDR3 is CAWSRSSISYEQYF. CDR3 bases: TGTGCCTGGAGTAGATCGTCGATCTCCTACGAGCAGTACTTC.

This rearrangement joins TRBV6-5 to TRBJ2-2; 8 positions agree with TRBD1. The germline CDR1 and CDR2 sequences are MNHEY and SVGAGI. The CDR3 has 15 residues. V lost 5 bases to trimming and J lost 7 bases; unmatched junction nucleotides: 9. This CDR3 is CASSRSGGAGGELFF. The CDR3 DNA reads TGTGCCAGCAGTCGTTCAGGGGGCGCGGGCGGGGAGCTGTTTTTT.

The sample holds a few counts of this clone. V usage is TRBV20-1 and J usage is TRBJ1-6; possible D gene TRBD1, 5 bases. The V end was cut by 3 bases, the J end by 5 bases, with 14 bases between. This CDR3 spans 15 amino acids. Germline CDR1 is DFQATT and CDR2 is SNEGSKA (reference sequence). CDR3 in amino acids: CSASSGTAHNSPLHF. The CDR3 region has the DNA TGCAGTGCTAGTTCAGGGACGGCACATAATTCACCCCTCCACTTT.

This clone was seen more than once but under ten times. The chain links TRBV27 to TRBJ1-1; 8 nucleotides match TRBD1. Germline V gene data show CDR1 as MNHEY and CDR2 as SMNVEV (reference sequence). The CDR3 is made up of 15 amino acids. Trimming took 3 bases from V and 4 from J; bases not matched to a gene: 7. For the CDR3, the DNA is TGTGCCAGCAGTTTGTCACAGGGGGGAACCACTGAAGCTTTCTTT. This sequence encodes CASSLSQGGTTEAFF.

The V gene is TRBV5-1, the J gene TRBJ1-2; perhaps TRBD1 as D (6 bases). Germline CDR1 and CDR2: SGHRS and YFSETQ. Trimming took off 0 bases at V and 9 bases at J, with 9 bases between the two ends. The CDR3 covers 12 residues. CDR3 sequence reads: CASSLDRECYTF. The CDR3 nucleotides are TGCGCCAGCAGCTTGGACAGGGAGTGCTACACCTTC. The full variable domain, its missing parts supplied by reference TRBV5-1 and TRBJ1-2, is KAGVTQTPRYLIKTRGQQVTLSCSPISGHRSVSWYQQTPGQGLQFLFEYFSETQRNKGNFPGRFSGRQFSNSRSEMNVSTLELGDSALYLCASSLDRECYTFGSGTRLTVV.

The chain combines TRBV11-1 with TRBJ2-2, with 8 nucleotides matching TRBD1. The germline V gene has CDR1 SGHAT and CDR2 FQDESV (reference sequence). This CDR3 region has 14 residues. V lost 5 bases and J lost 7; bases outside the gene matches: 6. The chain's CDR3 is CASSPQGASGELFF. Written as DNA, the CDR3 is TGTGCCAGCAGCCCGCAGGGGGCTAGCGGGGAGCTGTTTTTT.

The chain carries TRBV28 and TRBJ2-5; TRBD2 matches 8 bases. The CDR3 length is 14 residues. V shed 7 bases and J 7 bases; nucleotides not matched to a gene: 11. CDR1 and CDR2 from the germline V gene are MDHEN and SYDVKM. The CDR3 region is CASNGGGLRRTQYF. Here the CDR3 DNA reads TGTGCCAGCAACGGGGGGGGGTTGCGGAGGACCCAGTACTTC.

The chain combines TRBV20-1 with TRBJ1-2, with D unclear. Germline CDR1 reads DFQATT; CDR2 reads SNEGSKA (reference sequence). V dropped 6 bases and J dropped 5 bases, with 10 bases sitting between them. CDR3 length: 11 residues. DNA for the CDR3: TGCAGTGCGCACAGTCGATATGGCTACACCTTC. Encoded protein: CSAHSRYGYTF.

The chain has TRBV29-1 and TRBJ1-1; the D gene is possibly TRBD1 (5 bases). This CDR3 has 14 residues. CDR1 and CDR2 from the germline V gene are SQVTM and ANQGSEA. V was shortened by 6 bases and J by 4 bases, with 18 bases between the two germline ends. CDR3 region: CSVRDSNLGTEAFF. Written as DNA, the CDR3 is TGCAGCGTCCGGGACTCAAACCTCGGCACTGAAGCTTTCTTT.